The entry below gives a single T cell receptor beta chain sequence along with its context. This sample was taken from a study of blood T cell repertoires in COVID-19. Study overall: Spain, Italy and the United States supplied samples that represented acute and convalescent COVID-19. The analysed material was cDNA or gDNA that came from T cells, B-cell-depleted T cells, or PBMCs.

In the original analysis: Scientists estimated how many nucleated cells there were by amplifying reference gene primers. Using immunoSEQ multiplex PCR, the repertoire was profiled, and TCRdb retains in-frame clones only, with some absent. V, J and clone size reflect that table, while D and trimming were determined from the DNA. The sample includes 45,000 to 55,000 clones, around 86% of them seen just once. The sequenced material came from peripheral blood. The sequence derives from a man aged 45-65 years with active COVID-19.

The CDR3 coding sequence is TGTGCCAGCAGTTACACGGGGAAGAACACCGGGGAGCTGTTTTTT. Its translation: CASSYTGKNTGELFF. The chain combines TRBV6-5 with TRBJ2-2; D perhaps matches TRBD2 (5 bases). Trimming stripped 2 bases from V and 1 base from J, with 8 bases between. CDR1 and CDR2 from the germline V gene are MNHEY and SVGAGI. The CDR3 sequence is 15 residues long.